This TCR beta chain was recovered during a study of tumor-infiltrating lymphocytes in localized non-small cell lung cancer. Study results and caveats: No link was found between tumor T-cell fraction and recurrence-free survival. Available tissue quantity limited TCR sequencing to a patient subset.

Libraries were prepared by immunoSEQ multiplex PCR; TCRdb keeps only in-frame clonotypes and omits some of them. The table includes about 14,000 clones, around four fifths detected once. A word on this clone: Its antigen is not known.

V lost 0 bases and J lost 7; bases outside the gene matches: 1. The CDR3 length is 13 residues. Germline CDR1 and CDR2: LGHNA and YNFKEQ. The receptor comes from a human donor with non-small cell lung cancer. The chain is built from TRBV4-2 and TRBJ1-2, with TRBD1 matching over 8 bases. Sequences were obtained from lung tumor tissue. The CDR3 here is CASSQDRGPGYTF. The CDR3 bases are TGTGCCAGCAGCCAAGACAGGGGGCCTGGCTACACCTTC.